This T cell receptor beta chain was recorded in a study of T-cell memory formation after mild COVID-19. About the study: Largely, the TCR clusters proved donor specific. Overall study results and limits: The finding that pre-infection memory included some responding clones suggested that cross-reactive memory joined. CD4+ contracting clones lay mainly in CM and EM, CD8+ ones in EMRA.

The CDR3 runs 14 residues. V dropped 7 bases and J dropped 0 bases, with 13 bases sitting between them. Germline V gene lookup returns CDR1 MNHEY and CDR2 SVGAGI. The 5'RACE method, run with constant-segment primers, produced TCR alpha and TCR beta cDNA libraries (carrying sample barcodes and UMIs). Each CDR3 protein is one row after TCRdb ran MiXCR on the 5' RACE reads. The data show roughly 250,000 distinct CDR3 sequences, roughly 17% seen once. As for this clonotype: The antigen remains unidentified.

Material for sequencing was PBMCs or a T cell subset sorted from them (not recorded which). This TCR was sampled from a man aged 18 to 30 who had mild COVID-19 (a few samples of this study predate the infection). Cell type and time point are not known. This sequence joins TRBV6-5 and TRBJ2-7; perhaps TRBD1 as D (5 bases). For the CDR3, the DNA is TGTGCCAGCACCTCAGGGATAGGCTCCTACGAGCAGTACTTC. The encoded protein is CASTSGIGSYEQYF.